This TCR beta chain was sequenced in a study of cytomegalovirus exposure and HLA in healthy donors. V gave up 3 bases and J gave up 6 bases; unmatched junction bases: 7. Germline V lookup: CDR1 KGHSH, CDR2 LQKENI. This CDR3 contains 15 residues. Both 60 Vbeta primers and 13 Jbeta primers went into the PCR. Sequenced by immunoSEQ multiplex PCR; TCRdb stores in-frame clones only, minus some. Of some 150,000 clones listed, 82% are singletons. This chain links TRBV18 with TRBJ2-2; 7 nucleotides agree with TRBD1. The TCR was taken from a woman aged 45-65 years in good health and CMV-seropositive. The sequencing input was PBMCs. The CDR3 DNA reads TGTGCCAGCTCACCCCCGACAGGGTACGCCGGGGAGCTGTTTTTT. It yields the protein CASSPPTGYAGELFF. Drawing the rest from reference TRBV18 and TRBJ2-2, the complete variable domain is NAGVMQNPRHLVRRRGQEARLRCSPMKGHSHVYWYRQLPEEGLKFMVYLQKENIIDESGMPKERFSAEFPKEGPSILRIQQVVRGDSAAYFCASSPPTGYAGELFFGEGSRLTVL.